Shown below are 13 T cell receptor beta chains from a single sample sequenced in a study of blood T cell repertoires in COVID-19. The protocol was immunoSEQ multiplex PCR, while the TCRdb copy is restricted to in-frame clones and leaves out a portion. The profile shows roughly 180,000 clones, more than 70% of them singletons. The specimen sequenced was PBMCs or T cells enriched from blood (not recorded which). Every receptor here comes from a man in his sixties who had recovered from COVID-19.

This clone showed up just once. The genes are TRBV19 and TRBJ2-1; 8 nucleotides align to TRBD2. The trim removed 6 bases at V and 8 bases at J, leaving 18 bases unmatched. CDR3 size: 17 residues. CDR1 and CDR2 (germline): LNHDA, SQIVND (reference sequence). The CDR3 DNA follows: TGTGCCAGTAGAAAAGAGAGTGCGACTAGCGCTTTGGATGAGCAGTTCTTC. Encoded protein: CASRKESATSALDEQFF.

The chain has TRBV5-1 and TRBJ1-5; 8 bases map to TRBD1. The V segment lost 2 bases and the J segment 7 bases; nucleotides outside the gene matches: 8. CDR1 and CDR2 (germline): SGHRS, YFSETQ. The CDR3 totals 15 residues. The CDR3 spells CASSLEQGENQPQHF. DNA of the CDR3: TGCGCCAGCAGCTTAGAACAGGGGGAAAACCAGCCCCAGCATTTT.

The chain employs TRBV20-1 and TRBJ2-7; 10 bases are a match to TRBD2. The J segment lost 7 bases and the V segment lost 3 bases, leaving 9 bases of the junction unmatched. The CDR3 sequence is 14 residues long. Looked up from germline, CDR1 is DFQATT and CDR2 is SNEGSKA (reference sequence). The CDR3 DNA follows: TGCAGTGCTAGTACGGGACTAGCGTCGGGGGAGCAGTACTTC. This encodes CSASTGLASGEQYF.

This rearrangement joins TRBV7-2 to TRBJ2-5, with no clear D. Germline loops: CDR1 SGHTA, CDR2 FQGNSA. V lost 5 bases, J lost 3 bases, and 10 bases lay in between. This CDR3 is 13 amino acids long. The CDR3 loop reads CASSLIREETQYF. The CDR3 DNA is TGTGCCAGCAGCCTGATCCGGGAAGAGACCCAGTACTTC. Full variable domain (rest looked up from reference TRBV7-2 and TRBJ2-5): GAGVSQSPSNKVTEKGKDVELRCDPISGHTALYWYRQSLGQGLEFLIYFQGNSAPDKSGLPSDRFSAERTGGSVSTLTIQRTQQEDSAVYLCASSLIREETQYFGPGTRLLVL.

Here the CDR3 DNA reads TGTGCCAGCAGTCAGTTTCTGGCCGGGGAGCTGTTTTTT. Translated, it gives CASSQFLAGELFF. This chain links TRBV6-5 with TRBJ2-2, with D unclear. In germline, CDR1 is MNHEY, CDR2 SVGAGI. V was cut by 5 bases and J by 6 bases, with 10 bases left in between. This CDR3 contains 13 residues.

The J gene is TRBJ1-2, the V gene TRBV4-1; TRBD1 agrees at 8 bases. Germline assignment: CDR1 MGHRA and CDR2 YSYEKL. This CDR3 contains 15 residues. The V gene end was trimmed by 4 bases and the J gene end by 4 bases; junction bases not matched to a gene: 8. Here the CDR3 reads CASSPVQGATYGYTF. CDR3 in DNA: TGCGCCAGCAGCCCCGTTCAGGGGGCGACCTATGGCTACACCTTC.

The chain couples TRBV28 to TRBJ1-1; 7 nucleotides agree with TRBD1. V was pared by 6 bases and J by 0 bases, with 13 bases of the junction left unmatched. Germline CDR1 reads MDHEN; CDR2 reads SYDVKM. CDR3 length equals 17 residues. Written as DNA, the CDR3 is TGTGCCAGCAGCCTTGGGCGGACAGGACTCATGAACACTGAAGCTTTCTTT. Protein sequence: CASSLGRTGLMNTEAFF.

The chain combines TRBV28 with TRBJ2-2; 9 bases map to TRBD1. Germline V gene data show CDR1 as MDHEN and CDR2 as SYDVKM. With V trimmed by 0 bases and J by 6 bases, 8 bases remained unmatched. This CDR3 contains 17 residues. The DNA of the CDR3 is TGTGCCAGCAGTTTATGGGATCTCGGGACAGGGCCCGGGGAGCTGTTTTTT. Translating gives CASSLWDLGTGPGELFF. The full variable domain, rest sourced from reference TRBV28 and TRBJ2-2, is DVKVTQSSRYLVKRTGEKVFLECVQDMDHENMFWYRQDPGLGLRLIYFSYDVKMKEKGDIPEGYSVSREKKERFSLILESASTNQTSMYLCASSLWDLGTGPGELFFGEGSRLTVL.

The chain joins TRBV19 to TRBJ1-3; the match to TRBD1 covers 7 bases. Per germline, CDR1 LNHDA and CDR2 SQIVND (reference sequence). CDR3 length: 14 residues. Trimming cost V 5 bases and J 4 bases; bases outside gene matches: 5. The CDR3 loop is CASSSTGRGNTIYF. Written as DNA, the CDR3 is TGTGCCAGTAGTTCGACAGGGAGGGGAAACACCATATATTTT. The entire variable domain, with the rest obtained from reference TRBV19 and TRBJ1-3, is as follows: DGGITQSPKYLFRKEGQNVTLSCEQNLNHDAMYWYRQDPGQGLRLIYYSQIVNDFQKGDIAEGYSVSREKKESFPLTVTSAQKNPTAFYLCASSSTGRGNTIYFGEGSWLTVV.

The chain joins TRBV25-1 to TRBJ1-1; maybe TRBD1 (5 bases). The V end was cut by 2 bases, the J end by 5 bases, with 12 bases between. Germline CDR1 and CDR2: MGHDK and SYGVNS. There are 14 residues in the CDR3. The CDR3 loop is CASSENLRGTEAFF. The DNA of the CDR3 is TGTGCCAGCAGTGAAAATTTAAGGGGTACTGAAGCTTTCTTT.

This clone came up a few times. This rearrangement joins TRBV7-2 to TRBJ1-2, with TRBD1 as a possible D gene (5 bases). Germline V gives CDR1 SGHTA, CDR2 FQGNSA. The V end was cut by 1 base, the J end by 8 bases, with 11 bases between. There are 13 residues in the CDR3. The CDR3 here is CASSLVGRQGYTF. The CDR3, as DNA: TGTGCCAGCAGCTTAGTGGGGCGACAGGGCTACACCTTC.

The genes are TRBV5-4 and TRBJ1-2; 11 bases match TRBD1. The CDR3 contains 17 residues. In germline, CDR1 is SGHNT, CDR2 YYREEE (reference sequence). The junction had 16 bases not matched to a gene; V was cut back by 4 bases and J by 8 bases. Here the CDR3 reads CASSQEGQGAFVRGYTF. The DNA of the CDR3 is TGTGCCAGCAGCCAGGAAGGACAGGGGGCGTTCGTGCGCGGCTACACCTTC. Complete variable domain (other parts from reference TRBV5-4 and TRBJ1-2): ETGVTQSPTHLIKTRGQQVTLRCSSQSGHNTVSWYQQALGQGPQFIFQYYREEENGRGNFPPRFSGLQFPNYSSELNVNALELDDSALYLCASSQEGQGAFVRGYTFGSGTRLTVV.

V gene TRBV5-4 combines with J gene TRBJ2-6; perhaps TRBD1 as D (6 bases). CDR1 and CDR2 from the germline V gene are SGHNT and YYREEE (reference sequence). The V end was cut by 0 bases, the J end by 0 bases, with 10 bases between. This CDR3 spans 17 amino acids. The CDR3 DNA reads as TGTGCCAGCAGCTTGGGACAGGTCCTCTCTGGGGCCAACGTCCTGACTTTC. It is translated as CASSLGQVLSGANVLTF. Together with reference TRBV5-4 and TRBJ2-6, the CDR3 gives the full variable domain: ETGVTQSPTHLIKTRGQQVTLRCSSQSGHNTVSWYQQALGQGPQFIFQYYREEENGRGNFPPRFSGLQFPNYSSELNVNALELDDSALYLCASSLGQVLSGANVLTFGAGSRLTVL.